The subject of this entry is one TCR beta chain. Trimming pared 5 bases from V and 3 bases from J, leaving 13 bases between. Germline CDR1 reads SGHAT; CDR2 reads FQNNGV. The CDR3 consists of 15 residues. This sample is part of a study of blood T cell dynamics during melanoma immunotherapy. Libraries were prepared by immunoSEQ multiplex PCR; TCRdb keeps only in-frame clonotypes and omits some of them. The table records roughly 14,000 clones, 86% of them present only once. Time point here: pre-treatment baseline. At 12 weeks after first infusion, RECIST 1.1 defined response for most patients. This rearrangement joins TRBV11-2 to TRBJ2-2; D remains unclear. Sequencing was performed on blood, taken from a patient treated with checkpoint blockade. This sequence was found in a human donor with melanoma. The CDR3 reads CASSPSAGYTGELFF. The DNA for the CDR3 is TGTGCCAGCAGCCCCAGTGCTGGGTACACCGGGGAGCTGTTTTTT.